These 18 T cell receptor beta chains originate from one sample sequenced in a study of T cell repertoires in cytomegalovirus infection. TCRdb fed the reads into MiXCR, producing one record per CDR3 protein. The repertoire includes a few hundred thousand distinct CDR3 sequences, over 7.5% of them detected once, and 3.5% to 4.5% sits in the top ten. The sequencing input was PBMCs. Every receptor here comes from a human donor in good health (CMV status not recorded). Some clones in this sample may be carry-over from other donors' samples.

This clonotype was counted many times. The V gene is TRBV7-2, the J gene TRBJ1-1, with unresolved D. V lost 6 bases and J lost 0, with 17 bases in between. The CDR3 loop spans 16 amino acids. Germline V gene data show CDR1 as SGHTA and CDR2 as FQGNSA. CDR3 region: CASSPWTRKVNTEAFF. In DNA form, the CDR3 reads TGTGCCAGCAGTCCGTGGACCCGGAAGGTGAACACTGAAGCTTTCTTT.

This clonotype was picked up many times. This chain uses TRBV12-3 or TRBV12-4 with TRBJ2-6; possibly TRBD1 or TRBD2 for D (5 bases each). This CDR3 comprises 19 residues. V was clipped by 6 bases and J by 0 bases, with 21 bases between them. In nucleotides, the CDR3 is TGTGCCAGCAGCTCCTATGAAGGGGAGAGGGCCTCTGGGGCCAACGTCCTGACTTTC. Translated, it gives CASSSYEGERASGANVLTF.

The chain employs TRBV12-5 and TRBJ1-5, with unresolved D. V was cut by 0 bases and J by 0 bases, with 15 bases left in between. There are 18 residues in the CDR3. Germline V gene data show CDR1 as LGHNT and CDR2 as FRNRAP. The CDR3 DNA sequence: TGTGCTAGTGGTTTGGTACCGATCAGAGAGAATAGCAATCAGCCCCAGCATTTT. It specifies CASGLVPIRENSNQPQHF.

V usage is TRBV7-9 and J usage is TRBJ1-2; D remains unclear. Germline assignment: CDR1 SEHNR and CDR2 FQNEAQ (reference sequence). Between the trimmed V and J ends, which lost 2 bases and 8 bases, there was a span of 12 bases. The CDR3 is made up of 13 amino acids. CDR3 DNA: TGTGCCAGCAGCTTACTGTCAGAGCTGGGCTACACCTTC. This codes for CASSLLSELGYTF.

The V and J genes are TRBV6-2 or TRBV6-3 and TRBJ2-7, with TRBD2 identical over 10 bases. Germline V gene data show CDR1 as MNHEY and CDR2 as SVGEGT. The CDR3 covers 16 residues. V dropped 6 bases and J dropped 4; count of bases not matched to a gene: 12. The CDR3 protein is CASSRTGTSVGYEQYF. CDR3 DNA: TGTGCCAGCAGCCGTACCGGGACTAGCGTGGGATACGAGCAGTACTTC.

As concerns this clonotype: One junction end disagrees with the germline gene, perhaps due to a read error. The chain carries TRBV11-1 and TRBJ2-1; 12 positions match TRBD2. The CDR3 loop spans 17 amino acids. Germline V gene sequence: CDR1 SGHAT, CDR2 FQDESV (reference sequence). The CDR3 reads CASSTDVTSGSVNEQIF. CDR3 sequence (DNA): TGTGCCAGCAGCACCGATGTGACTAGCGGGAGCGTCAATGAGCAGATCTTC.

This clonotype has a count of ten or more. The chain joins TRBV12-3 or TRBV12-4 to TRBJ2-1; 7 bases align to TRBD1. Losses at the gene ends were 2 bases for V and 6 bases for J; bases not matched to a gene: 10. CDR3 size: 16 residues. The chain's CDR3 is CASSLLGGREFNEQFF. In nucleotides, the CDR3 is TGTGCCAGCAGTTTATTAGGGGGCAGGGAGTTCAATGAGCAGTTCTTC.

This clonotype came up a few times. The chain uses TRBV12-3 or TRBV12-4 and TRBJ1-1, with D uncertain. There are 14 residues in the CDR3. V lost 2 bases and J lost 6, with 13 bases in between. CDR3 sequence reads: CASSLLGFRAEAFF. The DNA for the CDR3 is TGTGCCAGCAGTTTATTAGGGTTTCGGGCTGAAGCTTTCTTT.

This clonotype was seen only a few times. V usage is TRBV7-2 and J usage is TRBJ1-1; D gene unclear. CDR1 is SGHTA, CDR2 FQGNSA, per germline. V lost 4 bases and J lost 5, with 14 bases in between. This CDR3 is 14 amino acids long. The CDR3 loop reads CASSSHLLGTEAFF. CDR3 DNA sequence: TGTGCCAGCAGCTCACACCTCTTAGGGACTGAAGCTTTCTTT.

This chain's CDR3 is CASSSWTGQGTEAFF. As DNA, the CDR3 is TGTGCCAGCAGCTCGTGGACAGGCCAGGGAACTGAAGCTTTCTTT. V and J are TRBV7-4 and TRBJ1-1, with 7 bases that match TRBD1. This CDR3 contains 15 residues. V was clipped by 4 bases and J by 5 bases; unmatched bases: 10. Looked up from germline, CDR1 is SGHVT and CDR2 is SQSDAQ.

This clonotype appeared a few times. The CDR3 is CASSSGAGRVYEQYF. The CDR3 DNA is TGTGCCAGCAGTTCAGGGGCCGGAAGGGTCTACGAGCAGTACTTC. The chain is built from TRBV28 and TRBJ2-7; weak D call: TRBD1 (6 bases). The CDR3 has 15 amino acids. V was trimmed by 4 bases and J by 3 bases, leaving 16 bases between them. CDR1 and CDR2 from the germline V gene are MDHEN and SYDVKM.

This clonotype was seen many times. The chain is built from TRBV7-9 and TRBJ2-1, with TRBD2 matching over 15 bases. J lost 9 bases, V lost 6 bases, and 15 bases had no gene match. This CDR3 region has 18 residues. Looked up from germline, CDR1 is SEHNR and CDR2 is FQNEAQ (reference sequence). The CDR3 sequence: CASSPGLAGGRRGPEQFF. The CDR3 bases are TGTGCCAGCAGTCCCGGACTAGCGGGAGGGCGTCGGGGGCCTGAGCAGTTCTTC. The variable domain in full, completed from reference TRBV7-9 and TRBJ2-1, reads DTGVSQNPRHKITKRGQNVTFRCDPISEHNRLYWYRQTLGQGPEFLTYFQNEAQLEKSRLLSDRFSAERPKGSFSTLEIQRTEQGDSAMYLCASSPGLAGGRRGPEQFFGPGTRLTVL.

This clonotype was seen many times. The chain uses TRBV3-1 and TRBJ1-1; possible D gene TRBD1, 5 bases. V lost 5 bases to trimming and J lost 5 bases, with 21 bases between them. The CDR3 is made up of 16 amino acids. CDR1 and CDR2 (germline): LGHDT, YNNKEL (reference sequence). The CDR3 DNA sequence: TGTGCCAGCAGCTCCCCGCTCGGCCAGGGTGGGACTGAAGCTTTCTTT. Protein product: CASSSPLGQGGTEAFF.

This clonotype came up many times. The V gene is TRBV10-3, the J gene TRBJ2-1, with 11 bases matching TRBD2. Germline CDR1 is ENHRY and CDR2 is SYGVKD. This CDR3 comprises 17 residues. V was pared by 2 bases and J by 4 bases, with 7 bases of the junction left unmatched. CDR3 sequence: CAISERLAGGLYNEQFF. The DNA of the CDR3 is TGTGCCATCAGTGAGAGGCTAGCGGGAGGCCTGTACAATGAGCAGTTCTTC.

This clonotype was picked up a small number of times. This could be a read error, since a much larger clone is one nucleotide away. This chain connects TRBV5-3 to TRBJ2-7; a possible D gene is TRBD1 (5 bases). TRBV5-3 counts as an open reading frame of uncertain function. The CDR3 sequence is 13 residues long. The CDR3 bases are TGTGCCAGCAGCTTGACAGACCCCTACGAGCAGTACTTC. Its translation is CASSLTDPYEQYF.

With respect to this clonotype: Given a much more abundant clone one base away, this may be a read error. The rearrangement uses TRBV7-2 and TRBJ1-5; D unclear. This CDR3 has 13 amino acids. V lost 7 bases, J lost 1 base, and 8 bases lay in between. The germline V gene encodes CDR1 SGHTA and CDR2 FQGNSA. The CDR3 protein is CASTPESNQPQHF. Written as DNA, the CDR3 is TGTGCCAGCACCCCCGAAAGCAATCAGCCCCAGCATTTT.

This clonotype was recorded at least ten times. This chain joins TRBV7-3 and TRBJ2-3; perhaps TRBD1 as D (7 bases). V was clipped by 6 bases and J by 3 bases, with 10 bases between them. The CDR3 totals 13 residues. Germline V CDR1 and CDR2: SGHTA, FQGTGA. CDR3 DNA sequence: TGTGCCAGCAGATCAGGGGGGACAGATACGCAGTATTTT. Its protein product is CASRSGGTDTQYF.

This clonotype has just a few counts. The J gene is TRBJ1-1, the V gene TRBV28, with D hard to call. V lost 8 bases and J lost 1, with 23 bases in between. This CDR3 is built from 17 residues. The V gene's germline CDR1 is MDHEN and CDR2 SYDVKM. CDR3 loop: CASFPLVRGSGNTEAFF. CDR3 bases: TGTGCCAGCTTCCCCCTAGTTCGGGGTTCGGGGAACACTGAAGCTTTCTTT.